These 28 T cell receptor beta chains share one sample of origin, sequenced in a study of technical replicates of blood from several donors. Assay: immunoSEQ multiplex PCR; the TCRdb copy retains only in-frame clones and omits some. This table has some 60,000 clones, approximately 90% appearing once. The specimen sequenced was PBMCs. The receptors here all came from a human donor in good health. Some clones in this sample may be carry-over from other donors' samples.

The V call is TRBV4-2, the J call TRBJ2-2, with 13 nucleotides matching TRBD2. Trimming removed 3 bases from V and 5 bases from J; junction bases left unmatched: 9. In germline, CDR1 is LGHNA, CDR2 YNFKEQ. This CDR3 is built from 18 residues. CDR3 sequence (DNA): TGTGCCAGCAGCCACTTGGGACTAGCGGGAAGACTTACCGGGGAGCTGTTTTTT. Encoded protein: CASSHLGLAGRLTGELFF.

The chain has TRBV5-1 and TRBJ2-5; 11 nucleotides agree with TRBD2. CDR3 length: 15 amino acids. Germline CDR1 is SGHRS and CDR2 is YFSETQ. V shed 5 bases and J 3 bases; nucleotides not matched to a gene: 6. This CDR3 is CASSPLAGVEETQYF. The CDR3 DNA sequence: TGCGCCAGCAGTCCACTAGCGGGGGTGGAAGAGACCCAGTACTTC.

The genes are TRBV11-2 and TRBJ2-7, with a tentative D call TRBD2 (5 bases). Deletions cut 1 base from V and 2 bases from J, with 9 bases between. The CDR3 runs to 14 residues. In germline, CDR1 is SGHAT, CDR2 FQNNGV. The CDR3 nucleotides read TGTGCCAGCAGCTTAGGGACTTATACCTACGAGCAGTACTTC. Translation: CASSLGTYTYEQYF.

The CDR3 nucleotides read TGCGCCAGCAGCCAAGGGGGACTAGCGGGGGTGGGGACCGGGGAGCTGTTTTTT. It specifies CASSQGGLAGVGTGELFF. The chain employs TRBV4-1 and TRBJ2-2, with 14 bases matching TRBD2. After removal of 1 base from V and 5 bases from J, the junction contained 6 bases not matched to a gene. The CDR3 has 18 residues. Germline V gene lookup returns CDR1 MGHRA and CDR2 YSYEKL.

The rearrangement links TRBV27 to TRBJ2-2, with D maybe TRBD1 (6 bases). The CDR3 has 14 residues. V dropped 2 bases and J dropped 5 bases, with 9 bases sitting between them. Germline V gene sequence: CDR1 MNHEY, CDR2 SMNVEV (reference sequence). The CDR3 loop reads CASSLTRGTGELFF. DNA of the CDR3: TGTGCCAGCAGTTTAACCAGGGGAACCGGGGAGCTGTTTTTT.

V gene TRBV5-1 combines with J gene TRBJ2-2; 12 bases align to TRBD2. The CDR3 is made up of 17 amino acids. Losses at the gene ends were 4 bases for V and 4 bases for J; bases not matched to a gene: 8. CDR1 and CDR2 (germline): SGHRS, YFSETQ. The CDR3 sequence: CASSIRTSGIPTGELFF. DNA of the CDR3: TGCGCCAGCAGCATTCGGACTAGCGGGATCCCCACCGGGGAGCTGTTTTTT.

This chain joins TRBV29-1 and TRBJ1-1; D ambiguous. CDR1 is SQVTM, CDR2 ANQGSEA, per germline. Trimming took 0 bases from V and 5 from J, leaving 13 bases between them. This CDR3 is 14 amino acids long. The chain's CDR3 is CSVEDLWGGTEAFF. CDR3 nucleotide sequence: TGCAGCGTTGAAGATCTTTGGGGAGGGACTGAAGCTTTCTTT.

A single count supports this clone. The gene calls are TRBV7-8 and TRBJ1-4, with TRBD1 identical over 10 bases. This CDR3 comprises 14 residues. After removal of 5 bases from V and 7 bases from J, the junction contained 4 bases not matched to a gene. Germline assignment: CDR1 SGHVS and CDR2 FQNEAQ. CDR3 sequence (DNA): TGTGCCAGCAGCCGTGGGACAGGGGTTGAAAAACTGTTTTTT. Protein sequence: CASSRGTGVEKLFF.

The rearrangement joins TRBV5-1 to TRBJ1-1; possible D gene TRBD1, 6 bases. Germline CDR1 reads SGHRS; CDR2 reads YFSETQ. This CDR3 spans 17 amino acids. V lost 2 bases to trimming and J lost 0 bases, with 17 bases between them. The CDR3 sequence is CASSFARKGGMNTEAFF. CDR3 sequence (DNA): TGCGCCAGCAGCTTCGCCCGTAAGGGGGGGATGAACACTGAAGCTTTCTTT.

The V and J genes are TRBV6-1 and TRBJ2-5, with TRBD1 matching 7 bases. Per germline, CDR1 MNHNS and CDR2 SASEGT. V shed 2 bases, J shed 1 base, and the junction held 10 bases outside the gene matches. The CDR3 is made up of 17 amino acids. CDR3 coding DNA: TGTGCCAGCAGTGAATCATACGGGACAGTAACCCAAGAGACCCAGTACTTC. The encoded protein is CASSESYGTVTQETQYF.

J is TRBJ2-3 and V is TRBV5-1; 7 bases align to TRBD1. V trimming: 4 bases; J trimming: 8 bases; junction bases outside the gene matches: 13. The CDR3 totals 15 residues. CDR1 is SGHRS and CDR2 is YFSETQ in the germline V gene. The CDR3: CASSPRQGSSLTQYF. The CDR3 nucleotides are TGCGCCAGCAGCCCGCGACAGGGTTCTAGTCTTACGCAGTATTTT.

The chain links TRBV6-6 to TRBJ1-5, with 11 bases that match TRBD1. Germline trimming cut 5 bases from V and 7 bases from J; bases unmatched to any gene: 7. Germline V gives CDR1 MNHNY, CDR2 SVGAGI (reference sequence). The CDR3 covers 15 residues. CDR3 loop: CASSGQGAGGQPQHF. As DNA, the CDR3 is TGTGCCAGCAGTGGACAGGGGGCAGGAGGACAGCCCCAGCATTTT.

The chain joins TRBV4-3 to TRBJ2-1; 11 bases agree with TRBD1. Looked up from germline, CDR1 is LGHNA and CDR2 is YSLEER. The CDR3 spans 15 residues. V was clipped by 4 bases and J by 9 bases; unmatched bases: 8. The chain's CDR3 is CASSPWTGGETEQFF. CDR3 nucleotides: TGCGCCAGCAGCCCCTGGACAGGGGGCGAGACTGAGCAGTTCTTC.

The rearrangement joins TRBV7-2 to TRBJ2-1; TRBD1 agrees at 7 bases. The CDR3 is 16 residues long. With V trimmed by 0 bases and J by 4 bases, 6 bases remained unmatched. CDR1 SGHTA and CDR2 FQGNSA come from the germline V gene. DNA for the CDR3: TGTGCCAGCAGCTTAGCCCTGGGGACAGCGTACAATGAGCAGTTCTTC. Its translation is CASSLALGTAYNEQFF. Together with reference TRBV7-2 and TRBJ2-1, the CDR3 gives the full variable domain: GAGVSQSPSNKVTEKGKDVELRCDPISGHTALYWYRQSLGQGLEFLIYFQGNSAPDKSGLPSDRFSAERTGGSVSTLTIQRTQQEDSAVYLCASSLALGTAYNEQFFGPGTRLTVL.

This rearrangement joins TRBV5-6 to TRBJ2-7; D possibly corresponds to TRBD1 (5 bases). The CDR3 extends over 16 amino acids. V was cut by 0 bases and J by 0 bases, with 13 bases left in between. Germline values: CDR1 SGHDT, CDR2 YYEEEE. The CDR3 region has the DNA TGTGCCAGCAGCTTGGCTGGGGCCTATCCCTCCTACGAGCAGTACTTC. This encodes CASSLAGAYPSYEQYF.

The chain uses TRBV7-9 and TRBJ2-3, with no clear D. V was clipped by 3 bases and J by 4 bases, with 11 bases between them. The CDR3 contains 14 residues. Germline lookup yields CDR1 SEHNR and CDR2 FQNEAQ (reference sequence). The CDR3 bases are TGTGCCAGCAGCTTTAGTACTCGGGCAGATACGCAGTATTTT. Protein: CASSFSTRADTQYF. The full variable domain, in which reference TRBV7-9 and TRBJ2-3 provide the parts outside the CDR3, is DTGVSQNPRHKITKRGQNVTFRCDPISEHNRLYWYRQTLGQGPEFLTYFQNEAQLEKSRLLSDRFSAERPKGSFSTLEIQRTEQGDSAMYLCASSFSTRADTQYFGPGTRLTVL.

The chain recombines TRBV6-4 with TRBJ1-1, with 10 bases fitting TRBD1. This CDR3 spans 19 amino acids. Per germline, CDR1 MRHNA and CDR2 SNTAGT. With V trimmed by 0 bases and J by 5 bases, 15 bases remained unmatched. CDR3 region: CASSDSRLGLTGGHTEAFF. The CDR3 nucleotides read TGTGCCAGCAGTGACTCCCGACTGGGATTGACAGGGGGCCATACTGAAGCTTTCTTT.

The chain uses TRBV18 and TRBJ2-7; 9 bases are shared with TRBD2. Germline V gives CDR1 KGHSH, CDR2 LQKENI. Losses at the gene ends were 0 bases for V and 4 bases for J; bases not matched to a gene: 4. The CDR3 spans 15 residues. The chain's CDR3 is CASSPPSSGKYEQYF. CDR3 nucleotide sequence: TGTGCCAGCTCACCACCCTCTAGCGGGAAGTACGAGCAGTACTTC.

CDR3 amino acids: CASRPGTSGTEQFF. As DNA, the CDR3 is TGCGCCAGCAGACCCGGGACTAGCGGGACTGAGCAGTTCTTC. V is TRBV5-1 and J is TRBJ2-1, with 13 bases matching TRBD2. This CDR3 has 14 residues. Trimming removed 5 bases from V and 9 bases from J; junction bases left unmatched: 5. Germline V gives CDR1 SGHRS, CDR2 YFSETQ.

V and J are TRBV5-4 and TRBJ2-3, with TRBD2 matching over 13 bases. This CDR3 contains 15 residues. The V gene end was trimmed by 3 bases and the J gene end by 8 bases; junction bases not matched to a gene: 6. Germline values: CDR1 SGHNT, CDR2 YYREEE (reference sequence). The CDR3 DNA is TGTGCCAGCAGCTCGACTAGCGGGGGGCCAGGTACGCAGTATTTT. This sequence encodes CASSSTSGGPGTQYF.

This sequence joins TRBV5-4 and TRBJ2-1; TRBD2 aligns across 10 bases. The germline CDR1 and CDR2 sequences are SGHNT and YYREEE (reference sequence). The length of the CDR3 is 16 residues. J gave up 1 base and V 3 bases, and 4 bases lay outside the gene matches. CDR3 sequence: CASSSIAGGSYNEQFF. In DNA form, the CDR3 reads TGTGCCAGCAGCTCGATAGCGGGGGGATCCTACAATGAGCAGTTCTTC.

The chain recombines TRBV7-9 with TRBJ2-3; D is unclear. Between the trimmed V and J ends, which lost 0 bases and 0 bases, there was a span of 10 bases. From germline, CDR1 is SEHNR and CDR2 FQNEAQ (reference sequence). CDR3 length: 16 amino acids. The DNA of the CDR3 is TGTGCCAGCAGCTTAGCGCCTTTTAGCAGCACAGATACGCAGTATTTT. As protein: CASSLAPFSSTDTQYF.

The gene calls are TRBV9 and TRBJ1-2; TRBD1 matches 9 bases. The CDR3 runs 15 residues. Germline CDR1 reads SGDLS; CDR2 reads YYNGEE. The junction had 6 bases not matched to a gene; V was cut back by 3 bases and J by 3 bases. The CDR3 bases are TGTGCCAGCAGCGCCCACAGGGGGCGCGACTATGGCTACACCTTC. This gives the protein CASSAHRGRDYGYTF. Full variable domain (missing parts from reference TRBV9 and TRBJ1-2): DSGVTQTPKHLITATGQRVTLRCSPRSGDLSVYWYQQSLDQGLQFLIQYYNGEERAKGNILERFSAQQFPDLHSELNLSSLELGDSALYFCASSAHRGRDYGYTFGSGTRLTVV.

The chain has TRBV5-1 and TRBJ2-3, with D perhaps TRBD2 (5 bases). V lost 3 bases, J lost 2 bases, and 13 bases lay in between. This CDR3 has 15 amino acids. Germline values: CDR1 SGHRS, CDR2 YFSETQ. The CDR3, as DNA: TGCGCCAGCAGCTCGATCGGGGAAAACACAGATACGCAGTATTTT. Translated, it gives CASSSIGENTDTQYF.

This clone was recorded only once. V usage is TRBV11-2 and J usage is TRBJ2-5; 16 bases fit TRBD2. The CDR3 is 16 residues long. V shed 5 bases and J 4 bases; nucleotides not matched to a gene: 4. The germline V gene encodes CDR1 SGHAT and CDR2 FQNNGV. The CDR3 sequence: CASSGTSGGAIETQYF. The CDR3 DNA follows: TGTGCCAGCAGCGGGACTAGCGGGGGGGCCATAGAGACCCAGTACTTC. Combining the CDR3 with reference TRBV11-2 and TRBJ2-5 gives the whole variable domain EAGVAQSPRYKIIEKRQSVAFWCNPISGHATLYWYQQILGQGPKLLIQFQNNGVVDDSQLPKDRFSAERLKGVDSTLKIQPAKLEDSAVYLCASSGTSGGAIETQYFGPGTRLLVL.

The sample holds a few counts of this clone. This sequence joins TRBV4-2 and TRBJ2-5, with 10 nucleotides matching TRBD2. Germline loops: CDR1 LGHNA, CDR2 YNFKEQ. The CDR3 is made up of 16 amino acids. With 0 bases clipped from V and 5 bases from J, the junction kept 6 bases outside the gene matches. The CDR3 loop reads CASSQDLLAGQETQYF. In DNA form, the CDR3 reads TGTGCCAGCAGCCAAGATTTACTAGCGGGACAGGAGACCCAGTACTTC.

CDR3 protein: CASSYRDRGSEQYF. CDR3 nucleotides: TGTGCCAGCAGTTACCGGGACAGGGGTTCCGAGCAGTACTTC. This chain links TRBV6-5 with TRBJ2-7; 10 bases match TRBD1. J was trimmed by 6 bases and V by 2 bases; bases with no gene match: 4. This CDR3 region has 14 residues. The germline V gene has CDR1 MNHEY and CDR2 SVGAGI.

The rearrangement links TRBV7-2 to TRBJ1-2, with 7 bases matching TRBD1. The CDR3 has 15 amino acids. The trim removed 5 bases at V and 4 bases at J, leaving 10 bases unmatched. CDR1 and CDR2 from the germline V gene are SGHTA and FQGNSA. Here the CDR3 DNA reads TGTGCCAGCAGCCCATACAGGGGCCCGGTCTATGGCTACACCTTC. It yields the protein CASSPYRGPVYGYTF.